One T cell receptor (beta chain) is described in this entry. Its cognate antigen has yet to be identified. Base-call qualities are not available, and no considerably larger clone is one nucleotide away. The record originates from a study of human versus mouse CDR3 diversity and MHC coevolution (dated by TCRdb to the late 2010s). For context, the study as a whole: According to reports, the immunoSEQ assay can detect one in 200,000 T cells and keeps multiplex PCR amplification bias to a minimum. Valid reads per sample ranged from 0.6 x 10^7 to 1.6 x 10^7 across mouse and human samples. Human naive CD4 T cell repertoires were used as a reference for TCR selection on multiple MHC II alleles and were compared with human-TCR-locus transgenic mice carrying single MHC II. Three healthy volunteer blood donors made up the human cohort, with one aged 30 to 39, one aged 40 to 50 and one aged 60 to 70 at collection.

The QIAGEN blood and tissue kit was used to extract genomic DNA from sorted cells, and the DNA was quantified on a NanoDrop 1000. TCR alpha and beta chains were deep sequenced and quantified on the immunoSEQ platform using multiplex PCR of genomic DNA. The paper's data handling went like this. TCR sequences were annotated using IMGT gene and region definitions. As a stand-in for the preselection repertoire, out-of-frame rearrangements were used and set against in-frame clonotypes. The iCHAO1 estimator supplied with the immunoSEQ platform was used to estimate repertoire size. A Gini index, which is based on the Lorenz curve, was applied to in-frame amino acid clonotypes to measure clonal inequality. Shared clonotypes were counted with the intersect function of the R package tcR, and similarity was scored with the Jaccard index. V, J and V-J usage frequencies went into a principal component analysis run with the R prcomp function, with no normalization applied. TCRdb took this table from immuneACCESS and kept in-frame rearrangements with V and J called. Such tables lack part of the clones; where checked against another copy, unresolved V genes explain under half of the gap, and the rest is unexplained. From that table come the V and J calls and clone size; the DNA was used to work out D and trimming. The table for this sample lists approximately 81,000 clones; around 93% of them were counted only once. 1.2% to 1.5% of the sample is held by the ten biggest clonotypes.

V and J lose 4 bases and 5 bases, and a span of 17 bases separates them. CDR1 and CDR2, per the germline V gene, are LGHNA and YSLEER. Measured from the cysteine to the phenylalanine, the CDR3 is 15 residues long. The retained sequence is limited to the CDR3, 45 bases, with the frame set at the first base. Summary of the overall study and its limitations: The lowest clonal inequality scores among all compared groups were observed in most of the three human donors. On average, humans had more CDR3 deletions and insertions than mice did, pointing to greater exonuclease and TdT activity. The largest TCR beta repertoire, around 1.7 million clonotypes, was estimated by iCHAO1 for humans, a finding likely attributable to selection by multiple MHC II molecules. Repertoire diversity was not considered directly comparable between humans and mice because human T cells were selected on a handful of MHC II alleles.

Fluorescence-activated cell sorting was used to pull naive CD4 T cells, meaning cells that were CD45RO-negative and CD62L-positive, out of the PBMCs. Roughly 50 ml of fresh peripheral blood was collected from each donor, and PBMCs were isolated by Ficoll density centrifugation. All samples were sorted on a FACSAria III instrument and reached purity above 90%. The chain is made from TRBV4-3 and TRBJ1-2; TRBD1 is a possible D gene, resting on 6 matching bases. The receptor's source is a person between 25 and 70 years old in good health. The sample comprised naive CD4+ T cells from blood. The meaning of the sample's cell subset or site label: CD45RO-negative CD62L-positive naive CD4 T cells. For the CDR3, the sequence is CASSRGRGAEYGYTF. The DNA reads TGCGCCAGCAGCCGCGGGCGGGGGGCGGAATATGGCTACACCTTC.